Below are 32 T cell receptor beta chains sequenced from a single sample in a study of preoperative IRX-2 immunotherapy in early breast cancer. Regarding treatment: preoperative locoregional IRX-2 cytokine immunotherapy. Profiled with immunoSEQ multiplex PCR; TCRdb holds only in-frame clones, not every one. The table has 2,500 to 4,000 clones, about 77% seen once. The sample was tumor tissue, taken after IRX-2 immunotherapy. The receptor set was obtained from a human donor with breast cancer.

This clone was seen a handful of times. This rearrangement joins TRBV28 to TRBJ2-1; weak D call: TRBD2 (7 bases). CDR3 size: 18 residues. CDR1 is MDHEN, CDR2 SYDVKM, per germline. The V end lost 1 base, the J end lost 0 bases, and 16 bases lay between the germline ends. CDR3 in DNA: TGTGCCAGCAGTTTATTCCCCGGGGGCGGGAGCTCCTACAATGAGCAGTTCTTC. It yields the protein CASSLFPGGGSSYNEQFF.

The CDR3 bases are TGTGCCATCAGTGAGTCGTTGGCGGGAGGGATCCACGAGCAGTACTTC. Its translation: CAISESLAGGIHEQYF. J is TRBJ2-7 and V is TRBV10-3; the match to TRBD2 covers 9 bases. V was pared by 0 bases and J by 5 bases, with 8 bases of the junction left unmatched. Germline V gene sequence: CDR1 ENHRY, CDR2 SYGVKD. The CDR3 is 16 amino acids.

The chain combines TRBV6-8 with TRBJ2-3; D possibly matches TRBD1 or TRBD2 (5 bases each). CDR1 MNHGY and CDR2 SAAAGT come from the germline V gene. The CDR3 length is 15 residues. Trimming took 2 bases from V and 4 from J, leaving 13 bases between them. The CDR3 protein is CASSYVGVGADTQYF. The DNA of the CDR3 is TGTGCCAGCAGTTACGTGGGAGTAGGGGCAGATACGCAGTATTTT.

This chain links TRBV29-1 with TRBJ2-1; D is possibly TRBD1 or TRBD2 (5 bases each). Germline CDR1 SQVTM, CDR2 ANQGSEA. V gave up 4 bases and J gave up 3 bases, with 16 bases separating them. This CDR3 has 15 amino acids. The DNA of the CDR3 is TGCAGCGTTGCCCCCGACAGAGGGATCTACAATGAGCAGTTCTTC. This encodes CSVAPDRGIYNEQFF.

This chain links TRBV28 with TRBJ1-5; D perhaps matches TRBD1 (5 bases). CDR1 is MDHEN, CDR2 SYDVKM, per germline. V was trimmed by 6 bases and J by 2 bases, leaving 14 bases between them. This CDR3 spans 15 amino acids. Here the CDR3 DNA reads TGTGCCAGCAGGAACCAGGGAAGGGGCAATCAGCCCCAGCATTTT. Translated, it gives CASRNQGRGNQPQHF. Filled out from reference TRBV28 and TRBJ1-5, the complete variable domain reads DVKVTQSSRYLVKRTGEKVFLECVQDMDHENMFWYRQDPGLGLRLIYFSYDVKMKEKGDIPEGYSVSREKKERFSLILESASTNQTSMYLCASRNQGRGNQPQHFGDGTRLSIL.

This sequence joins TRBV6-8 and TRBJ2-7; D gene ambiguous. Trimming left V 3 bases short and J 1 base short, with 16 bases between. Germline CDR1 is MNHGY and CDR2 is SAAAGT. The CDR3 sequence is 16 residues long. The CDR3 coding sequence is TGTGCCAGCAGTTATCCCCTGATTGGGTCTTCCTACGAGCAGTACTTC. This gives the protein CASSYPLIGSSYEQYF.

This rearrangement joins TRBV18 to TRBJ2-7, with D perhaps matching TRBD1 (6 bases). V gave up 1 base and J gave up 6 bases, with 16 bases separating them. The CDR3 totals 15 residues. CDR1 is KGHSH and CDR2 is LQKENI in the germline V gene. The CDR3 protein is CASSPRARGSGEQYF. As DNA, the CDR3 is TGTGCCAGCTCACCACGGGCCAGGGGATCAGGCGAGCAGTACTTC.

As to this clone: One junction end does not reproduce the germline sequence, and a read error may be involved. The chain joins TRBV6-8 to TRBJ1-4; a weak D match, TRBD1 (6 bases). CDR1 MNHGY and CDR2 SAAAGT come from the germline V gene. This CDR3 has 15 amino acids. As DNA, the CDR3 is TGTGCCATCAGTCGAGGGGGACGGACTAATGAAAAACTGTTTTTT. This codes for CAISRGGRTNEKLFF.

The chain is built from TRBV19 and TRBJ1-2; D is perhaps TRBD1 (5 bases). The germline V gene encodes CDR1 LNHDA and CDR2 SQIVND (reference sequence). CDR3 length equals 14 residues. Trimming removed 5 bases from V and 8 bases from J, with 18 bases in between. The CDR3, as DNA: TGTGCCAGTAGTGCCCCAGGGACCTTTAGGGGCTACACCTTC. Protein: CASSAPGTFRGYTF.

The table lists this clone with a count of one. This chain connects TRBV29-1 to TRBJ2-1; D is possibly TRBD2 (6 bases). The length of the CDR3 is 15 residues. Germline V lookup: CDR1 SQVTM, CDR2 ANQGSEA. V was pared by 7 bases and J by 6 bases, with 22 bases between. The CDR3 protein is CSAVLAAFRGNEQFF. CDR3 in DNA: TGCAGCGCCGTATTAGCGGCCTTCCGCGGCAATGAGCAGTTCTTC.

The V and J genes are TRBV18 and TRBJ1-6, with 7 bases identical to TRBD1. The CDR3 is 14 amino acids. V was pared by 3 bases and J by 8 bases, with 4 bases of the junction left unmatched. Germline CDR1 KGHSH, CDR2 LQKENI. CDR3 amino acids: CASSPTGRDSPLHF. The CDR3 nucleotides are TGTGCCAGCTCACCGACAGGGAGGGATTCACCCCTCCACTTT.

This chain joins TRBV18 and TRBJ1-1; tentative D call: TRBD1 (5 bases). The CDR3 length is 14 residues. Germline-derived CDR1 and CDR2 are KGHSH and LQKENI. V lost 3 bases and J 8 bases, leaving 16 bases between the germline ends. The CDR3 sequence: CASSPENSGAEAFF. The CDR3 bases are TGTGCCAGCTCACCCGAAAATTCCGGGGCCGAAGCTTTCTTT.

This sequence joins TRBV19 and TRBJ1-5, with D maybe TRBD1 (5 bases). Germline V gene data show CDR1 as LNHDA and CDR2 as SQIVND (reference sequence). The CDR3 covers 15 residues. Trimming removed 5 bases at V and 7 bases at J, with 18 bases between. The CDR3 sequence: CASSWGSQKGQPQHF. The DNA of the CDR3 is TGTGCCAGTAGTTGGGGCTCTCAAAAGGGACAGCCCCAGCATTTT.

This chain connects TRBV6-8 to TRBJ2-5; 10 bases align to TRBD1. Germline-derived CDR1 and CDR2 are MNHGY and SAAAGT. This CDR3 spans 13 amino acids. Unmatched junction bases numbered 7, after V lost 6 bases and J lost 9 bases. This chain's CDR3 is CASRGTGESAQYF. As DNA, the CDR3 is TGTGCCAGCAGGGGGACAGGGGAGTCGGCCCAGTACTTC.

This clone was seen a few times. The chain combines TRBV28 with TRBJ1-1; perhaps TRBD1 as D (6 bases). The V end was cut by 4 bases, the J end by 8 bases, with 23 bases between. The CDR3 is 16 amino acids. The V gene's germline CDR1 is MDHEN and CDR2 SYDVKM. The CDR3 is CASSSPLRQAFPEAFF. As DNA, the CDR3 is TGTGCCAGCAGTTCCCCTCTTAGACAGGCATTCCCAGAAGCTTTCTTT.

Written as DNA, the CDR3 is TGTGCCAGCAGTTACTCGATCCCGGGGAGCTCCTACGAGCAGTACTTC. The encoded protein is CASSYSIPGSSYEQYF. The rearrangement joins TRBV6-8 to TRBJ2-7, with TRBD2 as a possible D gene (5 bases). Germline V gives CDR1 MNHGY, CDR2 SAAAGT. V lost 0 bases, J lost 0 bases, and 12 bases lay in between. The CDR3 is made up of 16 amino acids.

CDR3 sequence: CASSRAGGQGGTGELFF. CDR3 DNA: TGTGCCAGCAGCCGCGCCGGAGGACAGGGGGGTACCGGGGAGCTGTTTTTT. The chain uses TRBV11-3 and TRBJ2-2; TRBD1 aligns across 10 bases. V was pared by 5 bases and J by 5 bases, with 11 bases of the junction left unmatched. This CDR3 has 17 residues. In germline, CDR1 is SGHNT, CDR2 YENEEA.

The chain joins TRBV6-1 to TRBJ2-2; possible D gene TRBD1, 5 bases. There are 14 residues in the CDR3. Per the germline V gene, CDR1 is MNHNS and CDR2 is SASEGT. The ends were cut back, 0 bases at V and 5 bases at J, with 7 bases in the middle. CDR3 coding DNA: TGTGCCAGCAGTGAAGCACCAGGGACCGGGGAGCTGTTTTTT. This encodes CASSEAPGTGELFF.

CDR3 loop: CASSLWGQGTGELFF. Here the CDR3 DNA reads TGTGCCAGCAGTTTATGGGGACAGGGAACCGGGGAGCTGTTTTTT. This rearrangement joins TRBV6-7 to TRBJ2-2; TRBD1 matches at 9 bases. TRBV6-7 counts as an open reading frame of uncertain function. There are 15 residues in the CDR3. With V trimmed by 4 bases and J by 5 bases, 5 bases remained unmatched.

This clone was observed a single time. The CDR3 loop reads CSVDGMNTEAFF. CDR3 nucleotides: TGCAGCGTTGACGGAATGAACACTGAAGCTTTCTTT. The rearrangement joins TRBV29-1 to TRBJ1-1; D not resolved. Germline CDR1 is SQVTM and CDR2 is ANQGSEA. Trimming took off 3 bases at V and 0 bases at J, with 5 bases between the two ends. CDR3 length: 12 residues. The whole variable domain, filled in from reference TRBV29-1 and TRBJ1-1, reads SAVISQKPSRDICQRGTSLTIQCQVDSQVTMMFWYRQQPGQSLTLIATANQGSEATYESGFVIDKFPISRPNLTFSTLTVSNMSPEDSSIYLCSVDGMNTEAFFGQGTRLTVV.

This chain links TRBV28 with TRBJ2-2; 9 positions match TRBD1. The CDR3 sequence is 15 residues long. The junction had 9 bases not matched to a gene; V was cut back by 6 bases and J by 7 bases. Germline CDR1 MDHEN, CDR2 SYDVKM. The CDR3 sequence is CASRKQGARFGELFF. CDR3 nucleotide sequence: TGTGCCAGCAGAAAACAGGGGGCTAGGTTCGGGGAGCTGTTTTTT. The entire variable domain, with the rest obtained from reference TRBV28 and TRBJ2-2, is as follows: DVKVTQSSRYLVKRTGEKVFLECVQDMDHENMFWYRQDPGLGLRLIYFSYDVKMKEKGDIPEGYSVSREKKERFSLILESASTNQTSMYLCASRKQGARFGELFFGEGSRLTVL.

CDR3 in DNA: TGCGCCAGCAGCCGTCTAGCGGGACAGACCGGGGAGCTGTTTTTT. Residues: CASSRLAGQTGELFF. V gene TRBV5-1 combines with J gene TRBJ2-2; TRBD2 agrees at 9 bases. Germline V gene lookup returns CDR1 SGHRS and CDR2 YFSETQ. V lost 4 bases, J lost 5 bases, and 6 bases stayed unmatched. The CDR3 has 15 amino acids.

This rearrangement joins TRBV18 to TRBJ2-7; D is unclear. There are 15 residues in the CDR3. With 2 bases removed from V and 4 bases from J, the gap between germline ends came to 15 bases. Germline CDR1 is KGHSH and CDR2 is LQKENI. The CDR3 is CASSPIPGHGYEQYF. CDR3 nucleotide sequence: TGTGCCAGCTCACCAATACCTGGCCACGGATACGAGCAGTACTTC.

This clone rates as large. The chain combines TRBV16 with TRBJ1-1, with TRBD1 identical over 7 bases. Losses at the gene ends were 3 bases for V and 10 bases for J; bases not matched to a gene: 5. Germline CDR1 reads KGHSY; CDR2 reads FQNENV. The CDR3 is made up of 12 amino acids. CDR3 protein: CASSHPPGGAFF. In DNA, the CDR3 is TGTGCCAGCAGCCACCCTCCAGGGGGAGCTTTCTTT. Combining the CDR3 with reference TRBV16 and TRBJ1-1 gives the whole variable domain GEEVAQTPKHLVRGEGQKAKLYCAPIKGHSYVFWYQQVLKNEFKFLISFQNENVFDETGMPKERFSAKCLPNSPCSLEIQATKLEDSAVYFCASSHPPGGAFFGQGTRLTVV.

V and J are TRBV5-1 and TRBJ2-7, with D perhaps matching TRBD1 or TRBD2 (5 bases each). Germline CDR1 reads SGHRS; CDR2 reads YFSETQ. V lost 4 bases to trimming and J lost 6 bases, with 20 bases between them. This CDR3 comprises 15 residues. CDR3 bases: TGCGCCAGCAGCCAAGCAGAGGACTTTGGGGGCGAGCAGTACTTC. It is translated as CASSQAEDFGGEQYF.

The chain is built from TRBV28 and TRBJ1-4; tentative D call: TRBD1 (5 bases). The CDR3 sequence is 15 residues long. Germline CDR1 and CDR2: MDHEN and SYDVKM. Trimming removed 1 base from V and 5 bases from J, with 11 bases in between. The CDR3 region is CASSLSRRGNEKLFF. CDR3 in DNA: TGTGCCAGCAGTTTATCGAGAAGGGGAAATGAAAAACTGTTTTTT.

This chain links TRBV6-8 with TRBJ2-1, with D perhaps matching TRBD2 (6 bases). V was cut by 8 bases and J by 5 bases, with 13 bases left in between. The CDR3 runs 13 residues. Germline values: CDR1 MNHGY, CDR2 SAAAGT. The CDR3 reads CASLGTGDNEQFF. The CDR3 region has the DNA TGTGCCAGCCTTGGGACGGGGGACAATGAGCAGTTCTTC.

The chain has TRBV6-8 and TRBJ1-5; no definite D call. The ends were cut back, 6 bases at V and 4 bases at J, with 10 bases in the middle. CDR1 and CDR2 from the germline V gene are MNHGY and SAAAGT. This CDR3 is 13 amino acids long. CDR3 sequence (DNA): TGTGCCAGCAGGAGAGGCGAAAATCAGCCCCAGCATTTT. Translating gives CASRRGENQPQHF.

This clone is judged large. This same CDR3 is encoded by further DNA sequences in the sample. The chain carries TRBV6-8 and TRBJ1-4, with a tentative D call TRBD1 (6 bases). Trimming shortened V by 2 bases and J by 8 bases, and 12 bases separated the two germline ends. The CDR3 runs to 14 residues. Germline V gene sequence: CDR1 MNHGY, CDR2 SAAAGT. The CDR3 protein is CASSYLEGGEKLFF. CDR3 coding DNA: TGTGCCAGCAGTTACCTCGAAGGGGGGGAAAAACTGTTTTTT.

The rearrangement links TRBV28 to TRBJ2-1; D could derive from TRBD1 or TRBD2 (6 bases each). Trimming took off 3 bases at V and 13 bases at J, with 16 bases between the two ends. The CDR3 loop spans 13 amino acids. Germline V gives CDR1 MDHEN, CDR2 SYDVKM. The CDR3 spells CASSLGGTRTQFF. CDR3 DNA sequence: TGTGCCAGCAGTTTGGGCGGGACAAGGACACAGTTCTTC.

The chain joins TRBV6-8 to TRBJ2-3, with D perhaps matching TRBD1 (7 bases). The germline V gene encodes CDR1 MNHGY and CDR2 SAAAGT. CDR3 size: 17 residues. The V and J ends lost 5 bases and 2 bases respectively, with 20 bases between them. In DNA, the CDR3 is TGTGCCAGCAGTCCCAGGGGGATCGGAGGGACCACAGATACGCAGTATTTT. Translating it yields CASSPRGIGGTTDTQYF.

This clone was observed once. This rearrangement joins TRBV19 to TRBJ2-3, with D perhaps given as TRBD1 or TRBD2 (5 bases each). The ends were cut back, 4 bases at V and 0 bases at J, with 14 bases in the middle. The CDR3 has 16 residues. Germline CDR1 LNHDA, CDR2 SQIVND (reference sequence). For the CDR3, the DNA is TGTGCCAGTAGTAGCCGGGACGGGTTGAGCACAGATACGCAGTATTTT. It translates to CASSSRDGLSTDTQYF.